This T cell receptor beta chain was retrieved from a study of blood T cells in healthy people across ages. As for this clonotype: The antigen is unknown.

It was approximately 9 milliliters of peripheral blood that were drawn from each donor. V was cut by 2 bases and J by 2 bases, with 10 bases left in between. CDR3 length: 15 residues. General study findings and limits: Possibly confounding the expanded clonotype changes was the fact that donor CMV status was unknown.

Sample-barcoded 5' priming and a J-beta primer mix drove a second PCR of roughly 7 to 11 cycles. One entry per CDR3 protein results from TCRdb running MiXCR on the 5' RACE reads. The sample lists 920,000 or so distinct CDR3 sequences; 45% were seen once. Sequencing was performed on blood. This clonotype originated in a woman aged 60-70 years in good health. V is TRBV12-3 or TRBV12-4 and J is TRBJ1-5; the D gene is possibly TRBD1 (6 bases). The CDR3 protein is CASSLLGGGNQPQHF. CDR3 DNA: TGTGCCAGCAGTTTATTAGGGGGTGGCAATCAGCCCCAGCATTTT.